The clone carrying this T cell receptor beta chain was recorded many times. The data are from a study of T cells in Graves' hyperthyroidism and ophthalmopathy. CDR3 length equals 13 residues. V gave up 8 bases and J gave up 4 bases; unmatched junction bases: 4. CDR1 and CDR2 from the germline V gene are LNHDA and SQIVND (reference sequence). Authors of the study amplified TCR beta CDR3 regions from RNA transcripts. The primer set for the first-round RT-PCR of the TCR CDR3 was HTBI. From the multiplex PCR reads, TCRdb called clonotypes with MiXCR, one entry per CDR3 protein. The sample yields about 570,000 distinct CDR3 sequences, about 45% seen once. On the basis of clinical symptoms, serum thyroxine and TRAb, thyroid ultrasound and orbital computed tomography, diagnoses were made.

The chain combines TRBV19 with TRBJ2-7, with 11 bases lining up with TRBD1. Sequencing was done on a sample of peripheral blood or thyroid tissue (not recorded which). This TCR came from an adult woman with Graves' disease, either hyperthyroidism or ophthalmopathy (not recorded which). In nucleotides, the CDR3 is TGTGCCAGTCGCGGGACAGGGGGTTACGAGCAGTACTTC. As protein: CASRGTGGYEQYF.